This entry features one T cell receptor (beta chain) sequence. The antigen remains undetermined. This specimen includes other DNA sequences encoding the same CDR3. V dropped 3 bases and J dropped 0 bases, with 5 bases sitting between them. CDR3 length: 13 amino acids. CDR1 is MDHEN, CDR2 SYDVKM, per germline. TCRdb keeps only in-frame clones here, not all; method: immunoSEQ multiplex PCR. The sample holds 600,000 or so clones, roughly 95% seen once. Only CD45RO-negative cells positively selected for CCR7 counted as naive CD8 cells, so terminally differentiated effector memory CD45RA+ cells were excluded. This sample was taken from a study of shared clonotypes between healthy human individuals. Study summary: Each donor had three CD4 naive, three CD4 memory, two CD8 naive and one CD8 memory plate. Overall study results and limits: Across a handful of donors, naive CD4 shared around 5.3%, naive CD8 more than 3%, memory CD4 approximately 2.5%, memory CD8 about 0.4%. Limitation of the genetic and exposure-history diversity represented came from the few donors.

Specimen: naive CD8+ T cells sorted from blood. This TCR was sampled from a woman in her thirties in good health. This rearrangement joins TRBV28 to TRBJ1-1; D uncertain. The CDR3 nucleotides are TGTGCCAGCAGTTTGGGTTTGAACACTGAAGCTTTCTTT. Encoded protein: CASSLGLNTEAFF.